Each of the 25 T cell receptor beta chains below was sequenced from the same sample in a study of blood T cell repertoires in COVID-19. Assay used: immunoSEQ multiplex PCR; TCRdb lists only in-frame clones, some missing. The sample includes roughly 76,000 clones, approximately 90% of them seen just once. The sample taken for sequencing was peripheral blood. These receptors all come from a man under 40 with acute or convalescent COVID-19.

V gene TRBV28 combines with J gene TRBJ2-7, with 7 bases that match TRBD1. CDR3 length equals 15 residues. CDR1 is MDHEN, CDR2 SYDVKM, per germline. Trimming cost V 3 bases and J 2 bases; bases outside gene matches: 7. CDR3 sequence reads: CASSLGQGVPYEQYF. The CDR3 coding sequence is TGTGCCAGCAGTTTGGGGCAGGGGGTACCCTACGAGCAGTACTTC.

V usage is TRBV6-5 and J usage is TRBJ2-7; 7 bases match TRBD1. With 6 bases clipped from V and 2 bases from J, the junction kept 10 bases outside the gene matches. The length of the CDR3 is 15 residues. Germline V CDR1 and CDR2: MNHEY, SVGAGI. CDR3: CASRNGQVTPYEQYF. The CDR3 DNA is TGTGCCAGCAGAAACGGACAGGTTACCCCCTACGAGCAGTACTTC.

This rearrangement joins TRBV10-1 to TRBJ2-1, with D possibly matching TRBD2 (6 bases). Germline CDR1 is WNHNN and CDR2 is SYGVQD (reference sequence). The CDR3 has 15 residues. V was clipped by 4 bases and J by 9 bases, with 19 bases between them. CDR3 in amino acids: CASSGITRRDREQFF. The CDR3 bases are TGCGCCAGCAGTGGTATTACGAGGCGGGACCGTGAGCAGTTCTTC.

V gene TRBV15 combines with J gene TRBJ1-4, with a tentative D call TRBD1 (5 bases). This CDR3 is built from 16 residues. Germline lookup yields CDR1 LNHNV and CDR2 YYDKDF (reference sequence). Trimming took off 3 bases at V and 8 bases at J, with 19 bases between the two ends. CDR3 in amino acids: CATSSPGFRVREKLFF. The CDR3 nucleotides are TGTGCCACCAGCAGTCCCGGATTCAGGGTCAGAGAAAAACTGTTTTTT.

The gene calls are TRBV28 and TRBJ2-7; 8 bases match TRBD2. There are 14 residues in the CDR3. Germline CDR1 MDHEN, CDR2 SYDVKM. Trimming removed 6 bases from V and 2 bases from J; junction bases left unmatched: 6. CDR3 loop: CASSISGDTYEQYF. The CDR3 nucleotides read TGTGCCAGCAGCATTAGCGGGGATACCTACGAGCAGTACTTC.

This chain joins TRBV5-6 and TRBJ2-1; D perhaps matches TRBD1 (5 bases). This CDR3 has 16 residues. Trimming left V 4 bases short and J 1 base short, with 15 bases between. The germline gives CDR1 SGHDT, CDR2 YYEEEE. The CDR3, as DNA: TGTGCCAGCAGCAGAATTTCTCGACAGTCCTACAATGAGCAGTTCTTC. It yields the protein CASSRISRQSYNEQFF.

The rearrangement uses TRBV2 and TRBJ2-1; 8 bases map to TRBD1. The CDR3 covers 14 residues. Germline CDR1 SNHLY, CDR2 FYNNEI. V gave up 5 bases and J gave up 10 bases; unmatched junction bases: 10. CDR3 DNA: TGTGCCAGCAGTCCCGGACAGGGCCATCGGGAGCAGTTCTTC. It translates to CASSPGQGHREQFF.

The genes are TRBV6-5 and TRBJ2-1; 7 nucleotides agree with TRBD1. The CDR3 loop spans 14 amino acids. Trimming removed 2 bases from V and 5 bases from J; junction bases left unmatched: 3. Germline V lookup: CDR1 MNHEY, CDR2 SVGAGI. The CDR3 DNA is TGTGCCAGCAGTTACCCGGGACAGAACAATGAGCAGTTCTTC. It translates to CASSYPGQNNEQFF.

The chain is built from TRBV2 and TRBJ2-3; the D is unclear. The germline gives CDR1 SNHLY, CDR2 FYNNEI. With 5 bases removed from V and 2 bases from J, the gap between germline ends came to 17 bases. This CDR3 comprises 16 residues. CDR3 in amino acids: CASSSRPGSNTDTQYF. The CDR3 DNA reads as TGTGCCAGCAGTTCCCGGCCAGGTTCTAACACAGATACGCAGTATTTT.

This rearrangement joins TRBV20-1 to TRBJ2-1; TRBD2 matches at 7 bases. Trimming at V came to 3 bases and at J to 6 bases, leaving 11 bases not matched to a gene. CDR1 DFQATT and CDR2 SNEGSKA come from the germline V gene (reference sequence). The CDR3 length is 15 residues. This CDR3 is CSASLGRAGGNEQFF. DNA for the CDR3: TGCAGTGCTAGTCTAGGGAGGGCCGGTGGCAATGAGCAGTTCTTC.

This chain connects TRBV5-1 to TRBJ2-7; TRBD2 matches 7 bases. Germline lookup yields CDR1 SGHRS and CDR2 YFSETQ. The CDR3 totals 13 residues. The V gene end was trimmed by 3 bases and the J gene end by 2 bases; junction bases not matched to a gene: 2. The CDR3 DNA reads TGCGCCAGCAGCTACGGGGGGACCTACGAGCAGTACTTC. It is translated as CASSYGGTYEQYF.

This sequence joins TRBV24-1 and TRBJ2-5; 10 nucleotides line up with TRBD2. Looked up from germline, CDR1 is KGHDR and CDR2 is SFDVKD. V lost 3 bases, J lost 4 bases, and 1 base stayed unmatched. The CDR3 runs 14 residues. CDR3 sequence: CATSDSGRGETQYF. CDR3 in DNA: TGTGCCACCAGTGATAGCGGGAGGGGAGAGACCCAGTACTTC.

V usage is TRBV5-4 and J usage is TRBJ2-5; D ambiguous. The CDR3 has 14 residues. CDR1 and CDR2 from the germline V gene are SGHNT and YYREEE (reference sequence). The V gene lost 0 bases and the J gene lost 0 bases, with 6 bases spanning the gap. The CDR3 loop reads CASSLGSHQETQYF. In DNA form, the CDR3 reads TGTGCCAGCAGCTTGGGGAGCCACCAAGAGACCCAGTACTTC.

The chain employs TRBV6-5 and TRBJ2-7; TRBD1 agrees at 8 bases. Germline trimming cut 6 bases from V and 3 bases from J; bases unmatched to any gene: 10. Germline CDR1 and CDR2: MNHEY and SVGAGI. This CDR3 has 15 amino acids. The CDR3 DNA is TGTGCCAGCAGCTGGATGGACAGGGCCGGCTACGAGCAGTACTTC. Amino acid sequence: CASSWMDRAGYEQYF.

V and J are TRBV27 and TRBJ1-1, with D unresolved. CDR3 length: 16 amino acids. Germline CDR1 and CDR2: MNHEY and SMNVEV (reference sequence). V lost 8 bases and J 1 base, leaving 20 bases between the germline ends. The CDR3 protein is CASYLTTFPRNTEAFF. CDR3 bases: TGTGCCAGCTATCTCACCACGTTCCCGAGGAACACTGAAGCTTTCTTT.

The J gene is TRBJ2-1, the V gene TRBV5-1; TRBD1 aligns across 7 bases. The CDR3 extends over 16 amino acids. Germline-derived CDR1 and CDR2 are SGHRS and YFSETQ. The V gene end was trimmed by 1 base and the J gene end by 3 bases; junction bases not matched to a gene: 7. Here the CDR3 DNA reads TGCGCCAGCAGCTTGCAGGGGGAACATCGCTACAATGAGCAGTTCTTC. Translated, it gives CASSLQGEHRYNEQFF. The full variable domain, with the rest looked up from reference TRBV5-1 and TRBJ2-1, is KAGVTQTPRYLIKTRGQQVTLSCSPISGHRSVSWYQQTPGQGLQFLFEYFSETQRNKGNFPGRFSGRQFSNSRSEMNVSTLELGDSALYLCASSLQGEHRYNEQFFGPGTRLTVL.

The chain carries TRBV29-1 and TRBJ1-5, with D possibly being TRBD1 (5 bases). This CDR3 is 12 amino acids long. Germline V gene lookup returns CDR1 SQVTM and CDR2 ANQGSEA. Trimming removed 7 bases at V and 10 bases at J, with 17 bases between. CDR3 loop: CSASGGAGPQHF. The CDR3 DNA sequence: TGCAGCGCCAGTGGCGGGGCGGGACCCCAGCATTTT.

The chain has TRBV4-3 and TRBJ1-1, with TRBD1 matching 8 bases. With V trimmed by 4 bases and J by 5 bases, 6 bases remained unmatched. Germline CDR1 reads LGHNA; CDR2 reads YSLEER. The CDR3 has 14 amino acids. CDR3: CASSLGTGDTEAFF. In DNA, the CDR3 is TGCGCCAGCAGCCTCGGGACAGGTGATACTGAAGCTTTCTTT.

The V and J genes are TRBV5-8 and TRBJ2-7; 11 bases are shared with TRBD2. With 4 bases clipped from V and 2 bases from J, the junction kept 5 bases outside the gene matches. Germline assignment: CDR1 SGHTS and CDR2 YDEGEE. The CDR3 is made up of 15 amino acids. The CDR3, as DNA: TGTGCCAGCAGCGGGGGACTAGCGGCAACCTACGAGCAGTACTTC. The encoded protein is CASSGGLAATYEQYF.

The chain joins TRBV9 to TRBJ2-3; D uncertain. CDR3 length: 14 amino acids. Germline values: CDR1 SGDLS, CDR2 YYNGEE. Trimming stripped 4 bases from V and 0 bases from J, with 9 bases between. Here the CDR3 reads CASSPQLSTDTQYF. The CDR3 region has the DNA TGTGCCAGCAGCCCTCAACTTAGCACAGATACGCAGTATTTT.

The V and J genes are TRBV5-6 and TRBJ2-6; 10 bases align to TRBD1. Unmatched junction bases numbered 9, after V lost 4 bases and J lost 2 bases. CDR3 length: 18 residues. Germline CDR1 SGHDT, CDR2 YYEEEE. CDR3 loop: CASSRPGQGLAGANVLTF. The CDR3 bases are TGTGCCAGCAGCCGCCCGGGACAGGGGTTGGCTGGGGCCAACGTCCTGACTTTC.

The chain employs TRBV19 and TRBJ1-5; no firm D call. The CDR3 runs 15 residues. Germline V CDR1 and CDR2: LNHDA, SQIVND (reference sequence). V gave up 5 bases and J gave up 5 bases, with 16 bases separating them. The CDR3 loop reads CASSSWYGSDQPQHF. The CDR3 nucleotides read TGTGCCAGTAGTTCCTGGTACGGGTCGGATCAGCCCCAGCATTTT.

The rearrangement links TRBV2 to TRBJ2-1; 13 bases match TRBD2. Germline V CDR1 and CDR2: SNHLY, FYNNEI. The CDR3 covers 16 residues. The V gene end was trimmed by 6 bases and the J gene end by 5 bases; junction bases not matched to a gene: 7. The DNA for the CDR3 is TGTGCCAGCAGCCACGGGACTAGCGGGACAAACAATGAGCAGTTCTTC. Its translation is CASSHGTSGTNNEQFF.

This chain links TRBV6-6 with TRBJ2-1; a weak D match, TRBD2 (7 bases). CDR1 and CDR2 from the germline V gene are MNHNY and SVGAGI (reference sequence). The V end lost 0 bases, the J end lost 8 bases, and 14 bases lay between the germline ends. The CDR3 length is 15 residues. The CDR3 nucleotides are TGTGCCAGCAGTTACTCGCACAGGGAGGGCGATGAGCAGTTCTTC. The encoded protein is CASSYSHREGDEQFF.

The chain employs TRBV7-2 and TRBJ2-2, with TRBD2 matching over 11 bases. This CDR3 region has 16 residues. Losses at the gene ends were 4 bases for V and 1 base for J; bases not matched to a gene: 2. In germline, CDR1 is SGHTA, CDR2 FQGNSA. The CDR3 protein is CASSSTSGGNTGELFF. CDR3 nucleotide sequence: TGTGCCAGCAGCTCAACTAGCGGGGGGAACACCGGGGAGCTGTTTTTT. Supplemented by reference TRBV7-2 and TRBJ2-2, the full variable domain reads GAGVSQSPSNKVTEKGKDVELRCDPISGHTALYWYRQSLGQGLEFLIYFQGNSAPDKSGLPSDRFSAERTGGSVSTLTIQRTQQEDSAVYLCASSSTSGGNTGELFFGEGSRLTVL.